The 11 T cell receptor beta chains presented below share a single source sample, sequenced in a study of cytomegalovirus exposure and HLA in healthy donors. With 60 Vbeta and 13 Jbeta primers, the PCR was carried out. Generated by immunoSEQ multiplex PCR, the TCRdb table keeps only in-frame clones and is missing some. The sample yields fewer than 200,000 clones, more than 70% seen once. Sequencing was performed on PBMCs. The receptors were sampled from a woman aged 50 to 60 in good health and CMV-seropositive.

Worth noting for this clone: Sequence at one end of the junction differs from germline and may be a read error. The V and J genes are TRBV7-9 and TRBJ1-3, with D maybe TRBD1 (6 bases). This CDR3 spans 15 amino acids. CDR1 and CDR2 from the germline V gene are SEHNR and FQNEAQ (reference sequence). In DNA form, the CDR3 reads TGTTCCAGCAGCTTACGGGGGGCAGATGGAAACACCATATATTTT. As protein: CSSSLRGADGNTIYF.

V gene TRBV4-3 combines with J gene TRBJ2-1, with TRBD2 matching over 15 bases. The CDR3 is 21 residues long. J was trimmed by 7 bases and V by 0 bases; bases with no gene match: 16. CDR1 and CDR2 (germline): LGHNA, YSLEER. The CDR3 DNA is TGCGCCAGCAGCCAAGATTTGGACAGAGGACTAGCGGGAGGGCCGGGAAATGAGCAGTTCTTC. Its translation: CASSQDLDRGLAGGPGNEQFF.

Remarks on this clone: Within the sample, other DNA sequences also encode this same CDR3. Written as DNA, the CDR3 is TGTGCCAGCAGCTCCCCCTCCCGGACTGAAGCTTTCTTT. Translation: CASSSPSRTEAFF. The chain couples TRBV28 to TRBJ1-1; no clear D gene. This CDR3 contains 13 residues. With 6 bases removed from V and 5 bases from J, the gap between germline ends came to 13 bases. Germline-derived CDR1 and CDR2 are MDHEN and SYDVKM.

The chain uses TRBV27 and TRBJ1-1; tentative D call: TRBD1 (6 bases). Trimming removed 6 bases from V and 1 base from J, with 21 bases in between. Germline V gives CDR1 MNHEY, CDR2 SMNVEV (reference sequence). The CDR3 sequence is 17 residues long. For the CDR3, the DNA is TGTGCCAGCAGAGTGATGTGGGACACTAACCAGAACACTGAAGCTTTCTTT. Its protein product is CASRVMWDTNQNTEAFF.

The chain recombines TRBV7-2 with TRBJ1-1; D possibly corresponds to TRBD1 (6 bases). The germline V gene has CDR1 SGHTA and CDR2 FQGNSA. The CDR3 spans 17 residues. Trimming took off 3 bases at V and 0 bases at J, with 17 bases between the two ends. CDR3 in amino acids: CASSFPPGHLMNTEAFF. The CDR3 DNA sequence: TGTGCCAGCAGCTTCCCACCGGGACATCTAATGAACACTGAAGCTTTCTTT.

The V call is TRBV28, the J call TRBJ1-1, with D possibly TRBD1 on 5 matching bases. The CDR3 consists of 16 residues. V lost 5 bases, J lost 0 bases, and 16 bases lay in between. Germline CDR1 is MDHEN and CDR2 is SYDVKM. CDR3 DNA sequence: TGTGCCAGCAGTCCTCTCAAAGGGGTGATGAACACTGAAGCTTTCTTT. The encoded protein is CASSPLKGVMNTEAFF.

This clone came up once. This chain links TRBV5-1 with TRBJ2-5; D not certain. The DNA end lines up better with TRBJ2-7; the J call may be wrong. Germline V gives CDR1 SGHRS, CDR2 YFSETQ. The CDR3 sequence is 14 residues long. CDR3 amino acids: CASGPILEGNEQYF. CDR3 nucleotide sequence: TGCGCCAGCGGGCCCATTTTAGAAGGTAACGAGCAGTACTTC.

The CDR3 nucleotides are TGCGCCAGCAGCTTGGAGCCAGCGGGCCTCTCCAATGAGCAGTTCTTC. Translating it yields CASSLEPAGLSNEQFF. The V gene is TRBV5-1, the J gene TRBJ2-1; the D gene is possibly TRBD2 (6 bases). Germline CDR1 reads SGHRS; CDR2 reads YFSETQ. V lost 0 bases to trimming and J lost 6 bases, with 16 bases between them. CDR3 length: 16 residues.

The gene calls are TRBV19 and TRBJ1-6; 8 bases line up with TRBD1. Looked up from germline, CDR1 is LNHDA and CDR2 is SQIVND (reference sequence). Trimming at V came to 3 bases and at J to 6 bases, leaving 10 bases not matched to a gene. The CDR3 runs 17 residues. The CDR3 sequence is CASSMGSAGGRNSPLHF. In DNA form, the CDR3 reads TGTGCCAGTAGTATGGGTTCGGCAGGGGGCCGTAATTCACCCCTCCACTTT.

The rearrangement uses TRBV19 and TRBJ1-1; D unclear. This CDR3 contains 17 residues. Germline CDR1 LNHDA, CDR2 SQIVND (reference sequence). Trimming pared 3 bases from V and 0 bases from J, leaving 17 bases between. CDR3 region: CASSMGGTTRMNTEAFF. The DNA for the CDR3 is TGTGCCAGTAGTATGGGAGGAACTACCCGAATGAACACTGAAGCTTTCTTT.

This clone was found a few times. DNA for the CDR3: TGTGCCAGCAGCCCTGGCAGGGGAAGGGTGAACACTGAAGCTTTCTTT. Its translation is CASSPGRGRVNTEAFF. The V gene is TRBV5-4, the J gene TRBJ1-1, with a weak D call TRBD1 (6 bases). CDR1 and CDR2 (germline): SGHNT, YYREEE (reference sequence). The CDR3 length is 16 residues. V lost 4 bases to trimming and J lost 0 bases, with 16 bases between them.